The sequence of this T cell receptor beta chain was determined in a study of blood T cell repertoires in COVID-19. Trimming at V came to 4 bases and at J to 0 bases, leaving 7 bases not matched to a gene. CDR1 and CDR2 from the germline V gene are SGHTA and FQGTGA. There are 18 residues in the CDR3. Repertoires were generated with immunoSEQ multiplex PCR, while TCRdb's copy carries only in-frame clones and drops some. Of approximately 220,000 clones listed, approximately 84% are singletons. Specimen: peripheral blood. The J gene is TRBJ2-3, the V gene TRBV7-3, with 13 bases that match TRBD2. This receptor was taken from a woman aged 30 to 39 who had recovered from COVID-19. CDR3: CASSSGGLAGFSTDTQYF. CDR3 sequence (DNA): TGTGCCAGCAGCTCCGGGGGACTAGCGGGATTTAGCACAGATACGCAGTATTTT. The entire variable domain, with the rest obtained from reference TRBV7-3 and TRBJ2-3, is as follows: GAGVSQTPSNKVTEKGKYVELRCDPISGHTALYWYRQSLGQGPEFLIYFQGTGAADDSGLPNDRFFAVRPEGSVSTLKIQRTERGDSAVYLCASSSGGLAGFSTDTQYFGPGTRLTVL.